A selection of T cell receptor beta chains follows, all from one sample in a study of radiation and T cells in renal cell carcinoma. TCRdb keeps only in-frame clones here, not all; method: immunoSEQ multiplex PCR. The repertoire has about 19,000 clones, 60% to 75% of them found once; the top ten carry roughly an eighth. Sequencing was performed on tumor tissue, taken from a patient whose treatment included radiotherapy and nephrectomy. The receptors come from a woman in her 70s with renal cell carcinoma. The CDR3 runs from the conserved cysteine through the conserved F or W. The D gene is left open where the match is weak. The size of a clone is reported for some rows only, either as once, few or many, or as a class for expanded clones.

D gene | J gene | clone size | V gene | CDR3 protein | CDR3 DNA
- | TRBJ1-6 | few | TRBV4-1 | CASSQDEGTGGSPLHF | TGCGCCAGCAGCCAAGATGAAGGAACAGGAGGTTCACCCCTCCACTTT
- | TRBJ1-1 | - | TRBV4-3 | CASSQEEHGNTEAFF | TGCGCCAGCAGCCAAGAAGAGCACGGGAACACTGAAGCTTTCTTT
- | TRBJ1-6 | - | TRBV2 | CASSERLGNSPLHF | TGTGCCAGCAGTGAGCGGCTCGGTAATTCACCCCTCCACTTT
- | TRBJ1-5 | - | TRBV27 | CASRPRRETYSNQPQHF | TGTGCCAGCAGACCGAGACGGGAAACATATAGCAATCAGCCCCAGCATTTT
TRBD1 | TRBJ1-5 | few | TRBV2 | CASSAGTVWGNQPQHF | TGTGCCAGCAGTGCCGGGACAGTGTGGGGCAATCAGCCCCAGCATTTT
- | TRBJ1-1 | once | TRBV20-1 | CSAFPVVEAFF | TGCAGTGCTTTCCCAGTGGTTGAAGCTTTCTTT
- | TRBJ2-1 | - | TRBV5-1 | CASSIGVYNEQFF | TGCGCCAGCAGCATCGGGGTGTACAATGAGCAGTTCTTC
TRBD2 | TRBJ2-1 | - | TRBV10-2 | CASSDSGGFYNEQFF | TGCGCCAGCAGTGACAGCGGGGGTTTCTACAATGAGCAGTTCTTC
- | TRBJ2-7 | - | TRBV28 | CASSLLRTDYEQYF | TGTGCCAGCAGTTTACTCCGGACAGACTACGAGCAGTACTTC
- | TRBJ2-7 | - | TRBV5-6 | CASSLKGRTYEQYF | TGTGCCAGCAGCTTGAAGGGACGGACCTACGAGCAGTACTTC
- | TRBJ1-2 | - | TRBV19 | CASSIGLGNYGYTF | TGTGCCAGTAGTATTGGCCTCGGGAACTATGGCTACACCTTC
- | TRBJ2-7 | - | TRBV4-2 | CASSQGSRDDEQYF | TGTGCCAGCAGCCAAGGATCCAGGGATGACGAGCAGTACTTC
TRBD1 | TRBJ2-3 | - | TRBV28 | CASSRDRSTDTQYF | TGTGCCAGCAGTCGGGACAGGAGCACAGATACGCAGTATTTT
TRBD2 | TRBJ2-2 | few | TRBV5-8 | CASSQGLAGVRLNTGELFF | TGTGCCAGCAGCCAGGGACTAGCGGGGGTGCGACTAAACACCGGGGAGCTGTTTTTT
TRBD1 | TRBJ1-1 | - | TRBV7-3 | CASSLTGGAIPEAFF | TGTGCCAGCAGCTTAACAGGGGGCGCGATCCCTGAAGCTTTCTTT
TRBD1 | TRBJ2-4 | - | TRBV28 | CASRPRQGALSKNIQYF | TGTGCCAGCAGGCCGAGACAGGGGGCGTTATCCAAAAACATTCAGTACTTC
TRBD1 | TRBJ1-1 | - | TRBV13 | CASSNTQGNEAFF | TGTGCCAGCAGCAACACACAGGGGAATGAAGCTTTCTTT
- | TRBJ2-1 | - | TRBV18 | CASSPVRSNEQFF | TGTGCCAGCTCACCAGTCCGGTCCAATGAGCAGTTCTTC
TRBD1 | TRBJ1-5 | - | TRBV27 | CASSLYRDRNQPQHF | TGTGCCAGCAGTTTGTACCGGGACAGGAATCAGCCCCAGCATTTT
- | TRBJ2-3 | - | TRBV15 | CATSSGITQYF | TGTGCCACCAGCAGCGGTATCACGCAGTATTTT
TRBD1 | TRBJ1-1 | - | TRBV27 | CASKRGQGNTEAFF | TGTGCCAGCAAAAGGGGACAGGGGAACACTGAAGCTTTCTTT
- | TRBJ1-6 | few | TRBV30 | CAWSVGQGNNSPLHF | TGTGCCTGGAGTGTAGGGCAGGGAAATAATTCACCCCTCCACTTT
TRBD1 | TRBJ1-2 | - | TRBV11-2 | CASSYWTGGPANYGYTF | TGTGCCAGCAGCTACTGGACAGGGGGCCCCGCTAACTATGGCTACACCTTC
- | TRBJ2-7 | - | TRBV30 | CAFRQVEQYF | TGTGCCTTCAGACAGGTCGAGCAGTACTTC
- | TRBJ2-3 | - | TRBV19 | CATTVGPGKGTDTQYF | TGTGCCACCACGGTCGGTCCGGGGAAAGGGACAGATACGCAGTATTTT
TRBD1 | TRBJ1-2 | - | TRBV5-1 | CASSPQGGGYTF | TGCGCCAGCAGCCCCCAGGGGGGAGGCTACACCTTC
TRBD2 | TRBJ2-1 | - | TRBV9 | CASSVGSGAYNEQFF | TGTGCCAGCAGCGTAGGTAGCGGGGCCTACAATGAGCAGTTCTTC
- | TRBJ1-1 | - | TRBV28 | CASSLPLQNTEAFF | TGTGCCAGCAGTTTACCTCTCCAGAACACTGAAGCTTTCTTT
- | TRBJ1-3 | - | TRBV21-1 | CASSKGGQGPNTIYF | TGTGCCAGCAGCAAAGGGGGACAGGGCCCGAACACCATATATTTT
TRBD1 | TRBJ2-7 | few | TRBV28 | CASSLTGDRVPEQYF | TGTGCCAGCAGTTTAACCGGGGACAGGGTACCCGAGCAGTACTTC
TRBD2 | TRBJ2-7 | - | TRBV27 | CASRKQAGGSYEQYF | TGTGCCAGCCGTAAACAAGCGGGGGGCTCCTACGAGCAGTACTTC